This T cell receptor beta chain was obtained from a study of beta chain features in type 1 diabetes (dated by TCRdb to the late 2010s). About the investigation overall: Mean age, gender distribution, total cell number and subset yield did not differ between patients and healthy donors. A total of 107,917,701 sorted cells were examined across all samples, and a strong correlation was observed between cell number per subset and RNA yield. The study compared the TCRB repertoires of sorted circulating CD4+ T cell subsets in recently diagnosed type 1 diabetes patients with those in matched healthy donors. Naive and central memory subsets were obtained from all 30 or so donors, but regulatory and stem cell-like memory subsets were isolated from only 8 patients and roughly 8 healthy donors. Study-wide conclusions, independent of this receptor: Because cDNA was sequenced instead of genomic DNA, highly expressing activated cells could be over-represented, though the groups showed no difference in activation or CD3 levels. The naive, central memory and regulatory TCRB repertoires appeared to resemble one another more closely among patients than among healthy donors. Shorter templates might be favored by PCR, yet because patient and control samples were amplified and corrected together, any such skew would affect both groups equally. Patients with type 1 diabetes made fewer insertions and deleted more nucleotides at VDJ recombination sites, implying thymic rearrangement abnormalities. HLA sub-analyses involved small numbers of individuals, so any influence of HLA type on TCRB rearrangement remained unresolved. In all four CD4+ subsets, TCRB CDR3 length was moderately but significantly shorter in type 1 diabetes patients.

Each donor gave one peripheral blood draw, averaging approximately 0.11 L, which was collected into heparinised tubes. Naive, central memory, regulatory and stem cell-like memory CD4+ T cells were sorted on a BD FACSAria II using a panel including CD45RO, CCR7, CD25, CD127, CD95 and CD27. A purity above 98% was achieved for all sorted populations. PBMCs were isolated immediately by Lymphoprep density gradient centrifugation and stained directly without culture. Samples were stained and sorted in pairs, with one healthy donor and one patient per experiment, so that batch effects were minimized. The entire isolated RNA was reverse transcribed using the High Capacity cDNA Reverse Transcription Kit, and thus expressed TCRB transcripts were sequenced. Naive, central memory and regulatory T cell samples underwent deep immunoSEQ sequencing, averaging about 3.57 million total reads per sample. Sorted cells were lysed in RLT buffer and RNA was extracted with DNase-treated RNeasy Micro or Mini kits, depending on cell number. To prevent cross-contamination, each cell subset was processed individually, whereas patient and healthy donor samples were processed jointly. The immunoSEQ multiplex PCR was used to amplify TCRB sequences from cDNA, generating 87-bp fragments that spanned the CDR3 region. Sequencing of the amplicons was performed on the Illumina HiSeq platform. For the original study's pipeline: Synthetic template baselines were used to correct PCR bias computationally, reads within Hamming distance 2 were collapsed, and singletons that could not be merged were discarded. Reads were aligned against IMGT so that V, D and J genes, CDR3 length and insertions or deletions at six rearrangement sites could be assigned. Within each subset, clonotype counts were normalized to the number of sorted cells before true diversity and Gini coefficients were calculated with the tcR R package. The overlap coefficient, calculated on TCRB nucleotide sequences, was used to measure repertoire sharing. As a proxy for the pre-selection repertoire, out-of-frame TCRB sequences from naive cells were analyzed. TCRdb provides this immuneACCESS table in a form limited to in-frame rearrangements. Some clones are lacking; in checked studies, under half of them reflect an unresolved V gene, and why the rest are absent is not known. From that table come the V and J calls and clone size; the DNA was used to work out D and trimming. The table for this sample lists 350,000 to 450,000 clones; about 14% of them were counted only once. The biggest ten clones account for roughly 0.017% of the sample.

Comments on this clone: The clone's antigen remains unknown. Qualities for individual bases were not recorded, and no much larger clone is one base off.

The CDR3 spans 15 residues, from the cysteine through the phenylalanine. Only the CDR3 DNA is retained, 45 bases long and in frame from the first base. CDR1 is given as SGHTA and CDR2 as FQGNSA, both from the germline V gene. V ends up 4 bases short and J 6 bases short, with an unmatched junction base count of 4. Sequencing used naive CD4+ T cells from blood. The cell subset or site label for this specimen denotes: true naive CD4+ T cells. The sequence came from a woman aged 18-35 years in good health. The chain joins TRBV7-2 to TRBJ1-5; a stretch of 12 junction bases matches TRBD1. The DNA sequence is TGTGCCAGCAGCTCCGGGACAGGGGGCCGTCAGCCCCAGCATTTT. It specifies CASSSGTGGRQPQHF.